This T cell receptor beta chain was observed in a study of cytomegalovirus exposure and HLA in healthy donors. The PCR used 60 Vbeta and 13 Jbeta primers. The data were produced by immunoSEQ multiplex PCR, yet TCRdb's version contains in-frame clones alone and is incomplete. The sample has roughly 160,000 clones, roughly nine tenths seen once. This CDR3 region has 13 residues. From germline, CDR1 is SQVTM and CDR2 ANQGSEA. Study-level findings and limits: Among CMV-associated TCR beta chains, most appeared HLA-restricted in a later analysis. Reported findings show TCR beta sequences accurately forecast HLA-A and HLA-B alleles in most subjects.

Note on this clone: Antigen unknown.

What was sequenced was PBMCs. This sequence joins TRBV29-1 and TRBJ2-5; the D gene is possibly TRBD2 (5 bases). The DNA end favors TRBJ2-7, so the J call may be wrong. The TCR was taken from a young woman in good health and CMV-seronegative. In DNA form, the CDR3 reads TGCAGCGGGGGTGGAGGCTTCGAATACGAGCAGTACTTC. This translates into CSGGGGFEYEQYF.